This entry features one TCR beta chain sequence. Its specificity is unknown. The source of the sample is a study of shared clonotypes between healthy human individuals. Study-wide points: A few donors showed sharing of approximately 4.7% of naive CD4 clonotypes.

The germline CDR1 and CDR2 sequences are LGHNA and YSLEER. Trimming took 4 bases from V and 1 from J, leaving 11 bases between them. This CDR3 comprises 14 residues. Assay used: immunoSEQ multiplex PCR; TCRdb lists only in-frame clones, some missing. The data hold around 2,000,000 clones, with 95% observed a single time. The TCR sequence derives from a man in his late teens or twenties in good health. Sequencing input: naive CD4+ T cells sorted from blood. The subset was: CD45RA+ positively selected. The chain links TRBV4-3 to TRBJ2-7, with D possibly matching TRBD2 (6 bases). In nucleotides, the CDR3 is TGCGCCAGCAGCCCGGGGGTATCGTCCTACGAGCAGTACTTC. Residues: CASSPGVSSYEQYF.